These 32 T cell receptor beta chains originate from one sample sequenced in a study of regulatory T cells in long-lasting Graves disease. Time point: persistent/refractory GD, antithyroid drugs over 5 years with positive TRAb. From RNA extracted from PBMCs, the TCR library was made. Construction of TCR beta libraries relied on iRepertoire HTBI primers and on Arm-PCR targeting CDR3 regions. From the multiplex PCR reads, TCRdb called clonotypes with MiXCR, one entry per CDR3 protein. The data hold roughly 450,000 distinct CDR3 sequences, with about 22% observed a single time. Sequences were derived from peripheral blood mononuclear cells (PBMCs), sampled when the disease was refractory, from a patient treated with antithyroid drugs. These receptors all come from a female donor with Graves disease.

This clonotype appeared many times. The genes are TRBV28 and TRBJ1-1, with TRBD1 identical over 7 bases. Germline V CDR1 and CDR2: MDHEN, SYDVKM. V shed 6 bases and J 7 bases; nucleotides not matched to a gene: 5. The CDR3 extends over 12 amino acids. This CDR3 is CASSVGQYEAFF. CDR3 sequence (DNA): TGTGCCAGCAGCGTGGGACAGTATGAAGCTTTCTTT.

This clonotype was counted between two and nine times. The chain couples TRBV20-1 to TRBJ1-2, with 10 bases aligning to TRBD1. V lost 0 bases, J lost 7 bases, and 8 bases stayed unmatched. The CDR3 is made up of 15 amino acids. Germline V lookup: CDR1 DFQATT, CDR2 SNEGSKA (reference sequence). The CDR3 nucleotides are TGCAGTGCTAGAGATTCGAGACAGGGGGCGGGTGGCTACACCTTC. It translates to CSARDSRQGAGGYTF.

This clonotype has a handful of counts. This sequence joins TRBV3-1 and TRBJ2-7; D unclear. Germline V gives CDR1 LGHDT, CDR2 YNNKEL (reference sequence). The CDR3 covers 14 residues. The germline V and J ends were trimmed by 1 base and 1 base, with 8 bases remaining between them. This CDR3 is CASSQVYQSYEQYF. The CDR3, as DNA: TGTGCCAGCAGCCAAGTCTATCAATCCTACGAGCAGTACTTC.

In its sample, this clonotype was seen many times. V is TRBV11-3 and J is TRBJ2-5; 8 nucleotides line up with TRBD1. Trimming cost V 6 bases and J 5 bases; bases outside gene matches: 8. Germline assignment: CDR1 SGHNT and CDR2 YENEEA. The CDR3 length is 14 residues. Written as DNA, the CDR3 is TGTGCCAGCAGTTTAACAGGGGGATATGAGACCCAGTACTTC. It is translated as CASSLTGGYETQYF.

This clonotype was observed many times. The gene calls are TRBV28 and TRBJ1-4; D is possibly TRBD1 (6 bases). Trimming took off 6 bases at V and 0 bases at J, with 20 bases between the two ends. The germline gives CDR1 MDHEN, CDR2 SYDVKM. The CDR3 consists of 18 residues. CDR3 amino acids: CASSLTPGTPATNEKLFF. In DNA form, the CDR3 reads TGTGCCAGCAGCCTAACACCCGGGACACCGGCAACTAATGAAAAACTGTTTTTT.

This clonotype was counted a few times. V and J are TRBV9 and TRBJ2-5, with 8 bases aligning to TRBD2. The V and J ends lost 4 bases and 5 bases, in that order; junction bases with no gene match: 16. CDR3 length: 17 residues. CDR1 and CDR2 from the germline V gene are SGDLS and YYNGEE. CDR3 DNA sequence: TGTGCCAGCAGCCTCAGCGGGAGATCTCACTCGGGTGAGACCCAGTACTTC. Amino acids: CASSLSGRSHSGETQYF.

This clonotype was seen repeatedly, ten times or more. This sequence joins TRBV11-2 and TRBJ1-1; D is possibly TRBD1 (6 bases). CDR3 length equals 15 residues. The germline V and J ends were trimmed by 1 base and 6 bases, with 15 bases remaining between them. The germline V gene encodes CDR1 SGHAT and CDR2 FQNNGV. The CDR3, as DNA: TGTGCCAGCAGCTTAGCCCGGGACATCGGCGCTGAAGCTTTCTTT. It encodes CASSLARDIGAEAFF.

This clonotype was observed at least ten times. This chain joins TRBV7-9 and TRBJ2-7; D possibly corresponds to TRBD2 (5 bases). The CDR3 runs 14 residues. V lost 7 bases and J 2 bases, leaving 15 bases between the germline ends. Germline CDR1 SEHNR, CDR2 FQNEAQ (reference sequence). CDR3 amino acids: CASTKPDGTYEQYF. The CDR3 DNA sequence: TGTGCCAGCACCAAACCGGACGGGACCTACGAGCAGTACTTC.

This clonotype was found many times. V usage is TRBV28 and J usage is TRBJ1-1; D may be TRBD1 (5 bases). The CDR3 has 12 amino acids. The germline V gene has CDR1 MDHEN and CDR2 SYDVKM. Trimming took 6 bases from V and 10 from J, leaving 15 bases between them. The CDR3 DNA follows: TGTGCCAGCAGCTGGGGGGATGGGGGAGCTTTCTTT. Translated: CASSWGDGGAFF.

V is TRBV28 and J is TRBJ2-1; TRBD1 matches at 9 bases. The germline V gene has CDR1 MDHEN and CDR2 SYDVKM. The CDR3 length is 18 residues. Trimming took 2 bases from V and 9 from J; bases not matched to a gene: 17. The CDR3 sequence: CASSLGGLGIGQGSEQFF. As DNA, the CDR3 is TGTGCCAGCAGTTTAGGCGGCCTTGGAATAGGACAGGGGAGTGAGCAGTTCTTC.

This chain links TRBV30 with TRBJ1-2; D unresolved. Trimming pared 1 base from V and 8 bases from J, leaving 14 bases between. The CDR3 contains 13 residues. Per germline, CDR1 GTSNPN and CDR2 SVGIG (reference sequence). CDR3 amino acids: CAWSGAMTGGYTF. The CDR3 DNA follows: TGTGCCTGGAGTGGCGCCATGACGGGAGGCTACACCTTC.

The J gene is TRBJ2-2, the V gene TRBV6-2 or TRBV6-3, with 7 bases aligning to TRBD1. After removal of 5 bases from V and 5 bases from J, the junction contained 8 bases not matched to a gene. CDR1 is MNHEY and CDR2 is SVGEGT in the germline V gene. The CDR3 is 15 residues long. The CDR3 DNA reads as TGTGCCAGCAGTGAACGGACAGGCCCGACCGGGGAGCTGTTTTTT. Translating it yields CASSERTGPTGELFF.

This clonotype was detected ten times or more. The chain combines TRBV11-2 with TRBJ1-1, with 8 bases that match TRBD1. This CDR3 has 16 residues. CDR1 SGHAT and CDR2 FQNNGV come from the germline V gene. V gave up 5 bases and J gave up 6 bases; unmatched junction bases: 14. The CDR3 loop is CASSTNRGNRGAEAFF. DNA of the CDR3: TGTGCCAGCAGCACTAACAGGGGCAACAGGGGGGCTGAAGCTTTCTTT.

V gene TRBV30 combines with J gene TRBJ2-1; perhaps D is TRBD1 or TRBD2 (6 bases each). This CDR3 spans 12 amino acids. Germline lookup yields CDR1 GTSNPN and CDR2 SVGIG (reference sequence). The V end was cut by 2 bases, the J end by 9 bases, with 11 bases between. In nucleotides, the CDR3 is TGTGCCTGGAGTACGGGGGCACTTGAGCAGTTCTTC. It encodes CAWSTGALEQFF.

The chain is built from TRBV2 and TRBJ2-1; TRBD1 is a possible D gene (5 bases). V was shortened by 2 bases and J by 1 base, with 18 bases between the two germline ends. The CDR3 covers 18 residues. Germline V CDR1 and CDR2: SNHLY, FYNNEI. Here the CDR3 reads CASSESLLGRDSYNEQFF. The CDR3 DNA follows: TGTGCCAGCAGTGAATCCCTTTTAGGCAGGGATTCCTACAATGAGCAGTTCTTC.

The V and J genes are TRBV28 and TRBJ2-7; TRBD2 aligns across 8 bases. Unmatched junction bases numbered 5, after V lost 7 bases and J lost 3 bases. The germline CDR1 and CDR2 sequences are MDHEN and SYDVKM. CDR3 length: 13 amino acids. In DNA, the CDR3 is TGTGCCAGCATCACTAGCGGACTCTACGAGCAGTACTTC. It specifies CASITSGLYEQYF. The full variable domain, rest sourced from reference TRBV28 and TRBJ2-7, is DVKVTQSSRYLVKRTGEKVFLECVQDMDHENMFWYRQDPGLGLRLIYFSYDVKMKEKGDIPEGYSVSREKKERFSLILESASTNQTSMYLCASITSGLYEQYFGPGTRLTVT.

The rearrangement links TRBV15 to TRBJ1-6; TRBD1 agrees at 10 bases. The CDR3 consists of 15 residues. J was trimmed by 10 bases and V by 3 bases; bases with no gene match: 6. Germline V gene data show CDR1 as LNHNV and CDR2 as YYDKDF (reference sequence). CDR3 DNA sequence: TGTGCCACCAGCAGCAGACAGGGGGCAGAATCACCCCTCCACTTT. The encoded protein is CATSSRQGAESPLHF.

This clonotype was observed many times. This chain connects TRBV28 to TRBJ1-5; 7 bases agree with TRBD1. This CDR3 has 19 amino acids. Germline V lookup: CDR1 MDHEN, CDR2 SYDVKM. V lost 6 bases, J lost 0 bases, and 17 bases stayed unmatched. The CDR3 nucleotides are TGTGCCAGCAGACCCTCTAAGGGACAGATTACCTATAGCAATCAGCCCCAGCATTTT. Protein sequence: CASRPSKGQITYSNQPQHF.

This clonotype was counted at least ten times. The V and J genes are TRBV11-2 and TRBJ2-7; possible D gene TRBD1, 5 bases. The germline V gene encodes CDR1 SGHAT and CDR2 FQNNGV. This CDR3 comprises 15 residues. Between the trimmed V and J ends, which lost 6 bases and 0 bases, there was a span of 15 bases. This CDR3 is CASSLWGSSSYEQYF. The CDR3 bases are TGTGCCAGCAGTTTATGGGGCTCGAGCTCCTACGAGCAGTACTTC.

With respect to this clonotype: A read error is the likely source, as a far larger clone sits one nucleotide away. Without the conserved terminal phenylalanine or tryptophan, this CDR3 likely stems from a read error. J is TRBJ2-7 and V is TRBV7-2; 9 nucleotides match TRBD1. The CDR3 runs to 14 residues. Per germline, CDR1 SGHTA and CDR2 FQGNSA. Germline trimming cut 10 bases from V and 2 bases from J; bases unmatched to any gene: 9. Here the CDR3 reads CATAPGQGAYEQYL. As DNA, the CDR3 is TGTGCCACCGCGCCGGGACAGGGAGCCTACGAGCAGTACCTC.

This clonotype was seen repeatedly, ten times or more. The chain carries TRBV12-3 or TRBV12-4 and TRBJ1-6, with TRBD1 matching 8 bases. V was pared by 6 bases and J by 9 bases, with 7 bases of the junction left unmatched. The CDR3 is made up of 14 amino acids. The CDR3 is CASSPGQASSPLHF. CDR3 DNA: TGTGCCAGCAGCCCGGGACAGGCGAGTTCACCCCTCCACTTT.

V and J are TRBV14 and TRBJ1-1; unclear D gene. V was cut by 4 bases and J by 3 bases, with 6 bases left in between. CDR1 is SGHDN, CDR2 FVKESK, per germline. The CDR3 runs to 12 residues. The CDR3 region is CASSPKYTEAFF. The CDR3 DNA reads TGTGCCAGCAGCCCCAAATACACTGAAGCTTTCTTT.

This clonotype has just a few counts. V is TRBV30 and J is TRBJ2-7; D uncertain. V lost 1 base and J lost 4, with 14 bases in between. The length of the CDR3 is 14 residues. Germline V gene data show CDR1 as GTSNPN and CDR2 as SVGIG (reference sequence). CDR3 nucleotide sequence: TGTGCCTGGAGTGGTCTAGGGCCCACGTACGAGCAGTACTTC. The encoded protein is CAWSGLGPTYEQYF.

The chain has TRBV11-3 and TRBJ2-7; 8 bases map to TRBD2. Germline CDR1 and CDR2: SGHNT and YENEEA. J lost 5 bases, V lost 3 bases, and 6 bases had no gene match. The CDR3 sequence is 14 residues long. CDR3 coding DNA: TGTGCCAGCAGCTTTATAAGCGGGAGCCACGAGCAGTACTTC. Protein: CASSFISGSHEQYF.

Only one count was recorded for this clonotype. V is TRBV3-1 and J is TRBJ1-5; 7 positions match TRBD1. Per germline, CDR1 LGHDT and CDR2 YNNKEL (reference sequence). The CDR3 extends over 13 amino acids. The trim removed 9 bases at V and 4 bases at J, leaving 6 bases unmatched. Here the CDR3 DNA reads TGTGCCAGGCAGAGGGGGCTTAATCAGCCCCAGCATTTT. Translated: CARQRGLNQPQHF.

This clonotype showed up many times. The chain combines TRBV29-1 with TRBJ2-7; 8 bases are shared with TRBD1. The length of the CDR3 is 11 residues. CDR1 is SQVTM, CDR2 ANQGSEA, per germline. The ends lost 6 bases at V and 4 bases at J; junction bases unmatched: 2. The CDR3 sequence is CSVGTGYEQYF. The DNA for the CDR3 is TGCAGCGTCGGGACAGGTTACGAGCAGTACTTC.

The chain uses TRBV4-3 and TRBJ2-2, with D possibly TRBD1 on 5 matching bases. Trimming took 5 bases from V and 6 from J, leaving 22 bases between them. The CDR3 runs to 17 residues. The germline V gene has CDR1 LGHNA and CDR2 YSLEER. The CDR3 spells CASSATRAALLPGELFF. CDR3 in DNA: TGCGCCAGCAGCGCAACCAGGGCGGCTCTCTTGCCCGGGGAGCTGTTTTTT.

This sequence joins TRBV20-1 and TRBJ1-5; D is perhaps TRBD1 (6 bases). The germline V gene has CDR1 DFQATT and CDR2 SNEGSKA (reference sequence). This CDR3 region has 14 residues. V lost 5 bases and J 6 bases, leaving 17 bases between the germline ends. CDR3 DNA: TGCAGTGCTGAGAACAGGGCGGAGGGTCAGCCCCAGCATTTT. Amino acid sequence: CSAENRAEGQPQHF.

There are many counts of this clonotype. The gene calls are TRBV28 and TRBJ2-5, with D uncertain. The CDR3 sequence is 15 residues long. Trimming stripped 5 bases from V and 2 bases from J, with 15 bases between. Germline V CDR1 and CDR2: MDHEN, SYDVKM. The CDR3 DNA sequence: TGTGCCAGCAGTCGCCTCCCCCTGATTCAAGAGACCCAGTACTTC. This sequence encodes CASSRLPLIQETQYF. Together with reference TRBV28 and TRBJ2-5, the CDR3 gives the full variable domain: DVKVTQSSRYLVKRTGEKVFLECVQDMDHENMFWYRQDPGLGLRLIYFSYDVKMKEKGDIPEGYSVSREKKERFSLILESASTNQTSMYLCASSRLPLIQETQYFGPGTRLLVL.

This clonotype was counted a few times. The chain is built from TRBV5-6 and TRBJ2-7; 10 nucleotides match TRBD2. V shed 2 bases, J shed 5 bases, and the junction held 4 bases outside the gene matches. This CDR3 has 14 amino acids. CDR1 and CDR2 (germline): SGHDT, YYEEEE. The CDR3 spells CASSLIAGGDEQYF. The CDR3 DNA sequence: TGTGCCAGCAGCTTAATAGCGGGAGGCGACGAGCAGTACTTC.

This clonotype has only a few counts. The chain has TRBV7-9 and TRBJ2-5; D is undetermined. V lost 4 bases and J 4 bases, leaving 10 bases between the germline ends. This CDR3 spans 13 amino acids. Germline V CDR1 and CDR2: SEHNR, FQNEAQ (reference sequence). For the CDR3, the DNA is TGTGCCAGCAGCTATGCAGGTCGAGAGACCCAGTACTTC. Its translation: CASSYAGRETQYF.

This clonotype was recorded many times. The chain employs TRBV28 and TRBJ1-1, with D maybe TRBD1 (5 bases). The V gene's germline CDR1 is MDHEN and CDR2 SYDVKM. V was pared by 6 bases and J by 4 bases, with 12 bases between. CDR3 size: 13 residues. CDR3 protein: CASSPPGGTEAFF. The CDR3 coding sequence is TGTGCCAGCAGCCCCCCCGGGGGCACTGAAGCTTTCTTT.